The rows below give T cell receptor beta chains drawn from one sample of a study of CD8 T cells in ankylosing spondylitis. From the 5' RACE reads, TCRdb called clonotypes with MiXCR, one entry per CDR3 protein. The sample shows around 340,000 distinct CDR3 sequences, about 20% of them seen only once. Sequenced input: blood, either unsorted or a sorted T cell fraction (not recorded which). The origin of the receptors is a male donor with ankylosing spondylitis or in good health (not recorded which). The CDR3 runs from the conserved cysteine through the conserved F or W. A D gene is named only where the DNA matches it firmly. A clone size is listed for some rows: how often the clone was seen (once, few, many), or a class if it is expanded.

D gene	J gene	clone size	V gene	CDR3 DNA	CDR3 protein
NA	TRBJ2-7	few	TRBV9	TGTGCCAGCAGCGCCGGCGTAAACAAAGCCTACGAGCAGTACTTC	CASSAGVNKAYEQYF
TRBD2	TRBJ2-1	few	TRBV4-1	TGCGCCAGCAGCCCTAGCGGGGGGGAGGATGAGCAGTTCTTC	CASSPSGGEDEQFF
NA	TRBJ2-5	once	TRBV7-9	TGTGCCAGCAGCTGGCCTCATGGACTGATAAAAGAGACCCAGTACTTC	CASSWPHGLIKETQYF
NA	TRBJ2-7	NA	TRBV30	TGTGCCTGGAGCCCGACGGGTGCCTACGAGCAGTACTTC	CAWSPTGAYEQYF
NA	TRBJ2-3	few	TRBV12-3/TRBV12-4	TGTGCCAGCAGTTTCTCTCGGGCGGGAACAGATACGCAGTATTTT	CASSFSRAGTDTQYF
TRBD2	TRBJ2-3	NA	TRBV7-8	TGTGCCAGCAGCGGACTAGCGGGGACCTCTAGCACAGATACGCAGTATTTT	CASSGLAGTSSTDTQYF
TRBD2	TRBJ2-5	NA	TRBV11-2	TGTGCCAGCAGCAGAGTAGCGGGGGGTGAGACCCAGTACTTC	CASSRVAGGETQYF
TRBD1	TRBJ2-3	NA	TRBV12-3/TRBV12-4	TGTGCCAGCAGTTTTCGTCCCGGGACAGAAACAGATACGCAGTATTTT	CASSFRPGTETDTQYF
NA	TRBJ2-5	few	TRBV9	TGTGCCAGCAGCGGAACTGGTAGAGAGACCCAGTACTTC	CASSGTGRETQYF
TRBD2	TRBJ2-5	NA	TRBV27	TGTGCCAGCAGTTCGGGGTTGGGGGGGGGTCAAGAGACCCAGTACTTC	CASSSGLGGGQETQYF
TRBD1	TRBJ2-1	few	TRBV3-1	TGTGCCAGCAGCCAAGGGGGACAGAAAAATGAGCAGTTCTTC	CASSQGGQKNEQFF
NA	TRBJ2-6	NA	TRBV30	TGTGCCTGGAGGCCTGGGGCTGGGGCCAACGTCCTGACTTTC	CAWRPGAGANVLTF